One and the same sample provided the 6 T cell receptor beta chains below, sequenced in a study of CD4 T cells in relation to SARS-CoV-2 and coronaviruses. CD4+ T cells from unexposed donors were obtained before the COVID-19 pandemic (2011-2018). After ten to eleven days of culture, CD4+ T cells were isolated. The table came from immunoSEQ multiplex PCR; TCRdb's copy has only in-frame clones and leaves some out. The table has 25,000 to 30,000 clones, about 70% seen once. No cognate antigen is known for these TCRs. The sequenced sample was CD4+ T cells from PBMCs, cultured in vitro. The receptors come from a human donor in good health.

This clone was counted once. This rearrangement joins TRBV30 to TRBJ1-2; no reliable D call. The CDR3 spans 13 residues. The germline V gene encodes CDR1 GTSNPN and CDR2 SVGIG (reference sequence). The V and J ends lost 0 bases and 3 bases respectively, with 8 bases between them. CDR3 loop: CAWSVGRHYGYTF. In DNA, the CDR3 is TGTGCCTGGAGTGTAGGGCGGCACTATGGCTACACCTTC.

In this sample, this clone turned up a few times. The CDR3 loop reads CASSPRAESNQPQHF. The CDR3 DNA is TGTGCCAGCAGTCCGAGGGCCGAGAGCAATCAGCCCCAGCATTTT. The chain joins TRBV6-5 to TRBJ1-5; D not resolved. CDR3 size: 15 residues. CDR1 MNHEY and CDR2 SVGAGI come from the germline V gene. V lost 5 bases, J lost 1 base, and 12 bases lay in between.

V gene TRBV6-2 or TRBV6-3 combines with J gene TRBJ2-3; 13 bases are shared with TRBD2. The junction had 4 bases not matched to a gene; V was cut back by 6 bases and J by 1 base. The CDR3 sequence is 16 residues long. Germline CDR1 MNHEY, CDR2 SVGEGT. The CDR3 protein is CASSPTSGRGTDTQYF. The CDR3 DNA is TGTGCCAGCAGCCCTACTAGCGGGAGGGGCACAGATACGCAGTATTTT.

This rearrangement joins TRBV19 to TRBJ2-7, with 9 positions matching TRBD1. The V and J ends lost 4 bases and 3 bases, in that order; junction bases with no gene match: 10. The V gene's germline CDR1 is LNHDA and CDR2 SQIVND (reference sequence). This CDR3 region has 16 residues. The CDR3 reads CASSRARWDRDYEQYF. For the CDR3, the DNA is TGTGCCAGTAGTAGAGCCCGTTGGGACAGGGACTACGAGCAGTACTTC.

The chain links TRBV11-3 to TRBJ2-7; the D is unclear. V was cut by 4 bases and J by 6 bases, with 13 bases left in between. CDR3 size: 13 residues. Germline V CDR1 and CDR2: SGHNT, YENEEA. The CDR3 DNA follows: TGTGCCAGCAGCTCTTGGGCGACGGGCGAGCAGTACTTC. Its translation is CASSSWATGEQYF.

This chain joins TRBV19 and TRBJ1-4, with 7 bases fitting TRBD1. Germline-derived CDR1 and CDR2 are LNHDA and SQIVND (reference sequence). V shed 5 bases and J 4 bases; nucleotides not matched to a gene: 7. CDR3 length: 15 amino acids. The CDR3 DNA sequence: TGTGCCAGTAGTCTCCGACAGGGCTATAATGAAAAACTGTTTTTT. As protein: CASSLRQGYNEKLFF.